This entry lists 21 T cell receptor beta chains sequenced from one sample in a study of T-cell memory formation after mild COVID-19. TCRdb passed the 5' RACE reads through MiXCR, listing each CDR3 protein once. The sample includes under 200,000 distinct CDR3 sequences, approximately 10% of them seen just once. The sequenced sample consisted of PBMCs or a T cell subset sorted from them (not recorded which). All receptors derive from a man younger than 30 who had mild COVID-19 (a few samples of this study predate the infection). Cell type and time point are not known.

This rearrangement joins TRBV20-1 to TRBJ1-5; TRBD1 might be the D (6 bases). The germline V and J ends were trimmed by 3 bases and 0 bases, with 6 bases remaining between them. The CDR3 is made up of 13 amino acids. Germline-derived CDR1 and CDR2 are DFQATT and SNEGSKA (reference sequence). The CDR3 loop reads CSARDSSNQPQHF. The CDR3, as DNA: TGCAGTGCTAGGGACAGTAGCAATCAGCCCCAGCATTTT.

The rearrangement joins TRBV6-6 to TRBJ2-1; D possibly uses TRBD1 or TRBD2 (5 bases each). CDR1 and CDR2 (germline): MNHNY, SVGAGI (reference sequence). Deletions cut 5 bases from V and 9 bases from J, with 17 bases between. The CDR3 is 14 residues long. The CDR3 protein is CASSPGASLSEQFF. CDR3 nucleotide sequence: TGTGCCAGCAGTCCCGGGGCTAGCCTCTCTGAGCAGTTCTTC.

This clonotype was seen a handful of times. The gene calls are TRBV7-2 and TRBJ2-5; a possible D gene is TRBD1 (5 bases). The germline V gene encodes CDR1 SGHTA and CDR2 FQGNSA. The ends were cut back, 6 bases at V and 5 bases at J, with 16 bases in the middle. The CDR3 runs 14 residues. The DNA for the CDR3 is TGTGCCAGCAGATCAACAGGCGCGTCCGAGACCCAGTACTTC. This encodes CASRSTGASETQYF.

The sample holds many counts of this clonotype. The rearrangement uses TRBV4-2 and TRBJ2-1; 12 positions match TRBD1. V lost 4 bases to trimming and J lost 12 bases; unmatched junction nucleotides: 7. CDR1 is LGHNA, CDR2 YNFKEQ, per germline. There are 14 residues in the CDR3. The CDR3 nucleotides read TGTGCCAGCAGCCCCTCCGGGACAGGGGGCGGGCAGTTCTTC. Amino acid sequence: CASSPSGTGGGQFF.

The chain links TRBV20-1 to TRBJ2-3; D uncertain. Germline V lookup: CDR1 DFQATT, CDR2 SNEGSKA (reference sequence). This CDR3 spans 15 amino acids. V lost 6 bases, J lost 3 bases, and 19 bases lay in between. CDR3 bases: TGCAGTGCCCAACTTAGGCTCACCGGGACAGATACGCAGTATTTT. Translation: CSAQLRLTGTDTQYF.

This chain uses TRBV12-3 or TRBV12-4 with TRBJ2-7; a possible D gene is TRBD1 (5 bases). V was trimmed by 3 bases and J by 0 bases, leaving 12 bases between them. The CDR3 length is 15 residues. The CDR3 DNA follows: TGTGCCAGCAGTTTTAAGGGGCTGAGCTCCTACGAGCAGTACTTC. It yields the protein CASSFKGLSSYEQYF.

This clonotype was seen ten or more times. The chain combines TRBV6-6 with TRBJ2-3, with no clear D. Per germline, CDR1 MNHNY and CDR2 SVGAGI (reference sequence). V lost 5 bases, J lost 6 bases, and 9 bases lay in between. This CDR3 has 12 residues. The CDR3 loop is CASSPSEDTQYF. Here the CDR3 DNA reads TGTGCCAGCAGTCCGAGCGAGGATACGCAGTATTTT.

The chain couples TRBV18 to TRBJ1-4; D gene unclear. V was shortened by 4 bases and J by 4 bases, with 16 bases between the two germline ends. The germline V gene encodes CDR1 KGHSH and CDR2 LQKENI. The CDR3 covers 16 residues. CDR3 sequence reads: CASSLRGRVFNEKLFF. The CDR3 region has the DNA TGTGCCAGCTCACTGCGCGGACGGGTTTTTAATGAAAAACTGTTTTTT.

The chain joins TRBV7-2 to TRBJ1-5; no clear D. This CDR3 is 12 amino acids long. Per germline, CDR1 SGHTA and CDR2 FQGNSA. The V and J ends lost 5 bases and 9 bases respectively, with 11 bases between them. CDR3 amino acids: CASSRDQGPQHF. The CDR3 coding sequence is TGTGCCAGCAGCAGAGACCAAGGGCCCCAGCATTTT.

There are a few counts of this clonotype. The chain employs TRBV15 and TRBJ2-5; D is uncertain. The CDR3 extends over 15 amino acids. The germline V gene has CDR1 LNHNV and CDR2 YYDKDF (reference sequence). V lost 1 base and J lost 2, with 11 bases in between. DNA for the CDR3: TGTGCCACCAGCAGAGGGCCCGGCGAACAAGAGACCCAGTACTTC. It codes for CATSRGPGEQETQYF.

The rearrangement links TRBV6-5 to TRBJ1-1; D is unclear. The V end lost 6 bases, the J end lost 3 bases, and 11 bases lay between the germline ends. The CDR3 is 13 amino acids. Per germline, CDR1 MNHEY and CDR2 SVGAGI. The CDR3 spells CASRPGLDTEAFF. DNA for the CDR3: TGTGCCAGCAGGCCGGGATTGGACACTGAAGCTTTCTTT.

The chain joins TRBV7-2 to TRBJ1-5; D is possibly TRBD1 (5 bases). Looked up from germline, CDR1 is SGHTA and CDR2 is FQGNSA. V was shortened by 8 bases and J by 7 bases, with 15 bases between the two germline ends. The CDR3 has 13 residues. As DNA, the CDR3 is TGTGCCAGCTCGTCAGGGATAGAGCAGCCCCAGCATTTT. Amino acid sequence: CASSSGIEQPQHF.

The sample holds a few counts of this clonotype. V is TRBV12-3 or TRBV12-4 and J is TRBJ2-5, with D perhaps given as TRBD1 or TRBD2 (5 bases each). V lost 6 bases and J 4 bases, leaving 18 bases between the germline ends. The CDR3 covers 15 residues. The CDR3 sequence is CASSPSGTVGETQYF. CDR3 nucleotides: TGTGCCAGCAGCCCCTCCGGGACGGTTGGAGAGACCCAGTACTTC.

This clonotype turned up a few times. The J gene is TRBJ2-5, the V gene TRBV20-1, with D hard to call. There are 12 residues in the CDR3. CDR1 DFQATT and CDR2 SNEGSKA come from the germline V gene (reference sequence). V was clipped by 2 bases and J by 9 bases, with 13 bases between them. The CDR3 coding sequence is TGCAGTGCTAGAAGGCAGGCCCAGGCCCAGTACTTC. Translated, it gives CSARRQAQAQYF.

This clonotype was detected a few times. The chain has TRBV4-2 and TRBJ1-2; 7 bases fit TRBD1. Looked up from germline, CDR1 is LGHNA and CDR2 is YNFKEQ. The CDR3 has 16 residues. V gave up 3 bases and J gave up 4 bases; unmatched junction bases: 11. CDR3: CASSQGPGTEFYGYTF. CDR3 in DNA: TGTGCCAGCAGCCAGGGTCCCGGGACAGAATTCTATGGCTACACCTTC.

The sample holds a few counts of this clonotype. The gene calls are TRBV5-5 and TRBJ2-7; D is unclear. This CDR3 has 15 amino acids. With 0 bases removed from V and 2 bases from J, the gap between germline ends came to 12 bases. The V gene's germline CDR1 is SGHKS and CDR2 YYEKEE (reference sequence). The CDR3 sequence: CASSLAVSRAYEQYF. The DNA of the CDR3 is TGTGCCAGCAGCTTGGCCGTGTCTCGTGCCTACGAGCAGTACTTC.

The gene calls are TRBV20-1 and TRBJ1-5; TRBD1 might be the D (6 bases). The CDR3 totals 16 residues. Germline values: CDR1 DFQATT, CDR2 SNEGSKA (reference sequence). The V and J ends lost 5 bases and 0 bases respectively, with 17 bases between them. The CDR3 DNA sequence: TGCAGTGCTGGGGCACAGGGATTTCCTAGCAATCAGCCCCAGCATTTT. Amino acids: CSAGAQGFPSNQPQHF.

This clonotype was seen at least ten times. This sequence joins TRBV2 and TRBJ1-1; 10 bases agree with TRBD1. CDR3 length: 12 residues. The V gene's germline CDR1 is SNHLY and CDR2 FYNNEI. V gave up 11 bases and J gave up 5 bases; unmatched junction bases: 5. Here the CDR3 DNA reads TGTGCCGGACGGACAGGGGGGACTGAAGCTTTCTTT. Protein sequence: CAGRTGGTEAFF.

As DNA, the CDR3 is TGTGCCAGCAGCCTGGACAGGGCAGGCGAGACCCAGTACTTC. It specifies CASSLDRAGETQYF. V usage is TRBV7-6 and J usage is TRBJ2-5, with 8 nucleotides matching TRBD1. V was pared by 5 bases and J by 5 bases, with 7 bases of the junction left unmatched. Germline V lookup: CDR1 SGHVS, CDR2 FNYEAQ. This CDR3 region has 14 residues.

The rearrangement links TRBV7-7 to TRBJ2-3; 9 nucleotides agree with TRBD2. Trimming took 2 bases from V and 6 from J; bases not matched to a gene: 6. Germline V gives CDR1 SSHAT, CDR2 FNYEAQ (reference sequence). CDR3 length: 15 residues. The CDR3 loop reads CASSLNSGGWDTQYF. For the CDR3, the DNA is TGTGCCAGCAGCTTAAATAGCGGGGGCTGGGATACGCAGTATTTT.

The table lists this clonotype with a few counts. The chain links TRBV20-1 to TRBJ1-2, with D perhaps matching TRBD1 (5 bases). The ends were cut back, 1 base at V and 0 bases at J, with 12 bases in the middle. The CDR3 is made up of 15 amino acids. CDR1 and CDR2 from the germline V gene are DFQATT and SNEGSKA (reference sequence). The CDR3 DNA reads TGCAGTGCTAGAGGGGGGGGAGCCTCTAACTATGGCTACACCTTC. Translation: CSARGGGASNYGYTF.